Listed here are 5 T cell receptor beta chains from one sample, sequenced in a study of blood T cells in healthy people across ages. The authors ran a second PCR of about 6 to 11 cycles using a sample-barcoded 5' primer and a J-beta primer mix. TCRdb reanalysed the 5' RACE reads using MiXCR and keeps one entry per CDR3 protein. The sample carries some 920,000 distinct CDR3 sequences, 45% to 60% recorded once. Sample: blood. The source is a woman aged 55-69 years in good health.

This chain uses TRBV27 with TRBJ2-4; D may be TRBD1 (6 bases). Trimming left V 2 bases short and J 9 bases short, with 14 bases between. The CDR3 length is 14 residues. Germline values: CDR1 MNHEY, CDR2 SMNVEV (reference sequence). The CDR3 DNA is TGTGCCAGCAGTTTAAGGGAGCTAGGGGGCATTCAGTACTTC. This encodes CASSLRELGGIQYF.

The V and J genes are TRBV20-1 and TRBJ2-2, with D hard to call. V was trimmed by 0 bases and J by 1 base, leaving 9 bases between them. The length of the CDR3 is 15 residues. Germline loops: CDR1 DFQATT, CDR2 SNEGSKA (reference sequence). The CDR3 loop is CSARDIRQNTGELFF. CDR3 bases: TGCAGTGCTAGAGATATCAGGCAGAACACCGGGGAGCTGTTTTTT.

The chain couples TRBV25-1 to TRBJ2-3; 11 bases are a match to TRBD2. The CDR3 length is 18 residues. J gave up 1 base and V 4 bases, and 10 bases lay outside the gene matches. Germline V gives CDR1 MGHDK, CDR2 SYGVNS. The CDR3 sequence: CASSALRGTSGRTDTQYF. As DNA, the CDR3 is TGTGCCAGCAGTGCCCTACGCGGGACTAGCGGTCGCACAGATACGCAGTATTTT.

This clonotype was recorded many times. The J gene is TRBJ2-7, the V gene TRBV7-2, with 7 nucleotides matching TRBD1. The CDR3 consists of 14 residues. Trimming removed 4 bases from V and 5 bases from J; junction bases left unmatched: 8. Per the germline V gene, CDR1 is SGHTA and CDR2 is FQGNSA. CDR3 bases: TGTGCCAGCAGCTGGGACAGTAACAGCAACGAGCAGTACTTC. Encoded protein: CASSWDSNSNEQYF.

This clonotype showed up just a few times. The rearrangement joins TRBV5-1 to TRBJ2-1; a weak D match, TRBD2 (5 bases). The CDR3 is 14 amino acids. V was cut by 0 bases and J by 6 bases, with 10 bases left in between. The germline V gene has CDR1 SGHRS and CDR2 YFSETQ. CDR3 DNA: TGCGCCAGCAGCTTGGTTGTGAGGGCCAATGAGCAGTTCTTC. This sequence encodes CASSLVVRANEQFF.